These 25 T cell receptor beta chains originate from one sample sequenced in a study of blood T cell repertoires in COVID-19. The data were produced by immunoSEQ multiplex PCR, yet TCRdb's version contains in-frame clones alone and is incomplete. The sample holds roughly 320,000 clones, roughly 86% seen once. Sample: peripheral blood. The receptors here all came from a woman aged 25 to 39 with COVID-19, enrolled during active disease.

The chain recombines TRBV7-3 with TRBJ1-1, with TRBD1 as a possible D gene (5 bases). From germline, CDR1 is SGHTA and CDR2 FQGTGA. Trimming pared 5 bases from V and 0 bases from J, leaving 10 bases between. The CDR3 is made up of 14 amino acids. The CDR3 protein is CASSPTGLNTEAFF. CDR3 sequence (DNA): TGTGCCAGCAGCCCCACAGGATTGAACACTGAAGCTTTCTTT.

CDR3 sequence (DNA): TGTGCCAGCAGGATGACAGCAACTAATGAAAAACTGTTTTTT. Protein product: CASRMTATNEKLFF. The V gene is TRBV27, the J gene TRBJ1-4; TRBD1 is a possible D gene (5 bases). The V end lost 6 bases, the J end lost 0 bases, and 8 bases lay between the germline ends. The CDR3 contains 14 residues. Germline V gene sequence: CDR1 MNHEY, CDR2 SMNVEV (reference sequence). Based on the CDR3 plus reference TRBV27 and TRBJ1-4, the full variable domain is EAQVTQNPRYLITVTGKKLTVTCSQNMNHEYMSWYRQDPGLGLRQIYYSMNVEVTDKGDVPEGYKVSRKEKRNFPLILESPSPNQTSLYFCASRMTATNEKLFFGSGTQLSVL.

Only a few counts were recorded for this clone. The chain combines TRBV11-3 with TRBJ1-5; D gene uncertain. The CDR3 is 15 amino acids. In germline, CDR1 is SGHNT, CDR2 YENEEA. V lost 3 bases and J lost 4, with 13 bases in between. The CDR3 here is CASSFWAWANQPQHF. CDR3 sequence (DNA): TGTGCCAGCAGCTTTTGGGCCTGGGCTAATCAGCCCCAGCATTTT.

The chain combines TRBV3-1 (or the pseudogene TRBV3-2) with TRBJ1-1; a possible D gene is TRBD1 (6 bases). Germline lookup yields CDR1 LGHDT and CDR2 YNNKEL (reference sequence). V lost 2 bases to trimming and J lost 1 base, with 8 bases between them. The CDR3 totals 14 residues. In DNA form, the CDR3 reads TGTGCCAGCAGCCAACCGGGACAGAACACTGAAGCTTTCTTT. This codes for CASSQPGQNTEAFF.

This clone was seen only once. The chain joins TRBV7-6 to TRBJ1-6, with D possibly TRBD1 on 5 matching bases. Per germline, CDR1 SGHVS and CDR2 FNYEAQ. The CDR3 runs to 15 residues. The V end lost 5 bases, the J end lost 6 bases, and 14 bases lay between the germline ends. In nucleotides, the CDR3 is TGTGCCAGCAGCCCCATCCCGGGGGTTAATTCACCCCTCCACTTT. Its translation is CASSPIPGVNSPLHF.

The V and J genes are TRBV9 and TRBJ1-6; 11 nucleotides agree with TRBD1. The CDR3 is 16 amino acids. V was pared by 0 bases and J by 8 bases, with 4 bases of the junction left unmatched. Germline CDR1 reads SGDLS; CDR2 reads YYNGEE. The CDR3 is CASSVDGQGAHSPLHF. CDR3 in DNA: TGTGCCAGCAGCGTAGACGGACAGGGGGCACATTCACCCCTCCACTTT.

V is TRBV7-9 and J is TRBJ2-1, with 7 positions matching TRBD1. Trimming took 2 bases from V and 3 from J; bases not matched to a gene: 4. The CDR3 loop spans 15 amino acids. Germline V gene lookup returns CDR1 SEHNR and CDR2 FQNEAQ (reference sequence). The CDR3 loop is CASSLHAGGYNEQFF. For the CDR3, the DNA is TGTGCCAGCAGCTTACATGCAGGGGGCTACAATGAGCAGTTCTTC.

This clone turned up a few times. The rearrangement joins TRBV10-3 to TRBJ1-1; the D gene is possibly TRBD1 (5 bases). This CDR3 spans 13 amino acids. The germline gives CDR1 ENHRY, CDR2 SYGVKD. Trimming took off 2 bases at V and 6 bases at J, with 10 bases between the two ends. The CDR3 region is CAISEVVGAEAFF. In DNA, the CDR3 is TGTGCCATCAGTGAGGTTGTAGGGGCTGAAGCTTTCTTT.

This chain connects TRBV7-2 to TRBJ1-4; 7 bases line up with TRBD1. Trimming cost V 5 bases and J 7 bases; bases outside gene matches: 10. The CDR3 has 15 residues. Germline CDR1 and CDR2: SGHTA and FQGNSA. In DNA form, the CDR3 reads TGTGCCAGCAGCCTCGGTCCACAGGGGAGTGAAAAACTGTTTTTT. Amino acid sequence: CASSLGPQGSEKLFF.

This chain uses TRBV9 with TRBJ2-1; 8 bases map to TRBD1. The CDR3 contains 15 residues. Germline V gives CDR1 SGDLS, CDR2 YYNGEE. Germline trimming cut 0 bases from V and 7 bases from J; bases unmatched to any gene: 6. CDR3 nucleotides: TGTGCCAGCAGCGTAGGTACAGGGGGTTTAAATGAGCAGTTCTTC. It yields the protein CASSVGTGGLNEQFF.

The CDR3 protein is CSASLRSLNTEAFF. The CDR3 DNA reads as TGCAGTGCTAGTCTCCGGAGTTTGAACACTGAAGCTTTCTTT. This chain connects TRBV20-1 to TRBJ1-1; D remains ambiguous. The germline V gene encodes CDR1 DFQATT and CDR2 SNEGSKA (reference sequence). Trimming took 3 bases from V and 0 from J, leaving 11 bases between them. This CDR3 is built from 14 residues.

This clone was observed a single time. This sequence joins TRBV4-1 and TRBJ2-3; 9 nucleotides match TRBD2. J lost 6 bases, V lost 0 bases, and 13 bases had no gene match. The CDR3 is 18 residues long. Germline CDR1 MGHRA, CDR2 YSYEKL. CDR3 residues: CASSQEVAAGGIGDTQYF. CDR3 sequence (DNA): TGCGCCAGCAGCCAAGAAGTGGCAGCGGGGGGCATCGGGGATACGCAGTATTTT.

This chain uses TRBV19 with TRBJ1-5, with D tentatively TRBD1 (5 bases). The V end lost 6 bases, the J end lost 3 bases, and 6 bases lay between the germline ends. This CDR3 has 12 amino acids. From germline, CDR1 is LNHDA and CDR2 SQIVND (reference sequence). This CDR3 is CASSRANQPQHF. The CDR3 nucleotides read TGTGCCAGTAGCAGGGCCAATCAGCCCCAGCATTTT.

This clone was counted a single time. The chain has TRBV5-1 and TRBJ2-2; D is perhaps TRBD1 (6 bases). Trimming took 3 bases from V and 3 from J, leaving 12 bases between them. Germline V gives CDR1 SGHRS, CDR2 YFSETQ. This CDR3 has 15 amino acids. The CDR3 sequence is CASSSLQGYTGELFF. The DNA for the CDR3 is TGCGCCAGCAGCTCCCTCCAGGGGTACACCGGGGAGCTGTTTTTT.

This clone appeared once. V is TRBV6-6 and J is TRBJ2-3; D may be TRBD1 (5 bases). This CDR3 is 15 amino acids long. Looked up from germline, CDR1 is MNHNY and CDR2 is SVGAGI (reference sequence). V was clipped by 0 bases and J by 7 bases, with 14 bases between them. In DNA form, the CDR3 reads TGTGCCAGCAGTTACTCGGGTATAAGGGGAAATACGCAGTATTTT. It specifies CASSYSGIRGNTQYF.

The chain joins TRBV19 to TRBJ1-4; 7 bases are shared with TRBD1. The germline V gene has CDR1 LNHDA and CDR2 SQIVND (reference sequence). CDR3 size: 16 residues. J was trimmed by 3 bases and V by 1 base; bases with no gene match: 5. CDR3 residues: CASSIASGTANEKLFF. The CDR3 DNA is TGTGCCAGTAGTATAGCCTCGGGGACAGCTAATGAAAAACTGTTTTTT.

The count of this clone is one. The rearrangement uses TRBV9 and TRBJ2-3; 8 bases match TRBD2. The CDR3 loop spans 15 amino acids. CDR1 and CDR2 from the germline V gene are SGDLS and YYNGEE. With V trimmed by 5 bases and J by 2 bases, 7 bases remained unmatched. The CDR3 nucleotides are TGTGCCAGCAGGAGGGGCGGGGGGAACACAGATACGCAGTATTTT. Translated, it gives CASRRGGGNTDTQYF.

The CDR3 loop is CASSVEQPTDTQYF. CDR3 bases: TGTGCCAGCAGCGTAGAACAGCCCACAGATACGCAGTATTTT. The chain recombines TRBV9 with TRBJ2-3; D remains ambiguous. This CDR3 is 14 amino acids long. V was pared by 0 bases and J by 2 bases, with 7 bases between. The germline V gene encodes CDR1 SGDLS and CDR2 YYNGEE.

The CDR3 protein is CAWSVGGPDGYTF. In DNA form, the CDR3 reads TGTGCCTGGAGTGTCGGCGGTCCAGATGGCTACACCTTC. The chain employs TRBV30 and TRBJ1-2, with D uncertain. CDR1 is GTSNPN, CDR2 SVGIG, per germline (reference sequence). V was shortened by 0 bases and J by 6 bases, with 11 bases between the two germline ends. This CDR3 spans 13 amino acids.

The genes are TRBV6-6 and TRBJ2-5; D gene ambiguous. The CDR3 sequence is 12 residues long. V was trimmed by 2 bases and J by 4 bases, leaving 5 bases between them. From germline, CDR1 is MNHNY and CDR2 SVGAGI (reference sequence). The CDR3 protein is CASSYGRETQYF. DNA for the CDR3: TGTGCCAGCAGTTACGGTAGAGAGACCCAGTACTTC.

This clone was seen once. The chain's CDR3 is CASSPLQGNEQFF. CDR3 nucleotides: TGTGCCAGCTCCCCCTTACAGGGCAATGAGCAGTTCTTC. The genes are TRBV18 and TRBJ2-1; a possible D gene is TRBD1 (6 bases). Per germline, CDR1 KGHSH and CDR2 LQKENI. Trimming shortened V by 6 bases and J by 6 bases, and 12 bases separated the two germline ends. The CDR3 loop spans 13 amino acids. Full variable domain (remainder filled in from reference TRBV18 and TRBJ2-1): NAGVMQNPRHLVRRRGQEARLRCSPMKGHSHVYWYRQLPEEGLKFMVYLQKENIIDESGMPKERFSAEFPKEGPSILRIQQVVRGDSAAYFCASSPLQGNEQFFGPGTRLTVL.

This rearrangement joins TRBV7-6 to TRBJ1-6, with D perhaps TRBD1 (5 bases). The CDR3 is made up of 16 amino acids. The germline gives CDR1 SGHVS, CDR2 FNYEAQ. The V end lost 5 bases, the J end lost 7 bases, and 18 bases lay between the germline ends. The CDR3 here is CASSRKWGRVNSPLHF. The CDR3 bases are TGTGCCAGCAGCCGGAAGTGGGGCAGGGTGAATTCACCCCTCCACTTT. The complete variable domain, with remaining parts taken from reference TRBV7-6 and TRBJ1-6, reads GAGVSQSPRYKVTKRGQDVALRCDPISGHVSLYWYRQALGQGPEFLTYFNYEAQQDKSGLPNDRFSAERPEGSISTLTIQRTEQRDSAMYRCASSRKWGRVNSPLHFGNGTRLTVT.

This chain connects TRBV6-5 to TRBJ2-1; D might be TRBD2 (6 bases). Germline assignment: CDR1 MNHEY and CDR2 SVGAGI. Trimming left V 10 bases short and J 3 bases short, with 13 bases between. The CDR3 contains 13 residues. The chain's CDR3 is CATRDSYYNEQFF. In nucleotides, the CDR3 is TGTGCCACCCGGGACTCTTACTACAATGAGCAGTTCTTC.

V gene TRBV15 combines with J gene TRBJ1-5; D unclear. V was pared by 0 bases and J by 4 bases, with 13 bases between. The CDR3 runs 16 residues. Germline CDR1 and CDR2: LNHNV and YYDKDF (reference sequence). The chain's CDR3 is CATSRDSRAGNQPQHF. CDR3 DNA sequence: TGTGCCACCAGCAGAGATTCGAGGGCGGGGAATCAGCCCCAGCATTTT.

The chain employs TRBV4-2 and TRBJ2-1; 15 bases map to TRBD2. The CDR3 has 19 residues. Germline lookup yields CDR1 LGHNA and CDR2 YNFKEQ. V trimming: 6 bases; J trimming: 0 bases; junction bases outside the gene matches: 9. The CDR3 region is CASSLGTSGGWSSYNEQFF. The CDR3, as DNA: TGTGCCAGCAGTCTCGGGACTAGCGGGGGGTGGAGCTCCTACAATGAGCAGTTCTTC.